The source of this T cell receptor (beta chain) is a study of blood T cell dynamics during melanoma immunotherapy. Study details: Standard first-line treatment here was pembrolizumab or nivolumab plus ipilimumab in metastatic melanoma.

Findings and limits, study-wide: Clones driving repertoire changes may be melanoma-specific or general immune activation.

This clone was seen a few times. Its specificity is not known. The data were produced by immunoSEQ multiplex PCR, yet TCRdb's version contains in-frame clones alone and is incomplete. The table records 8,500 to 11,000 clones, about nine tenths of them present only once. Time point here: week 3, after first cycle of checkpoint inhibitor. The origin of this receptor is a human donor with melanoma. Sequences were derived from blood, sampled from a patient treated with checkpoint blockade.

The CDR3 is CASSIGHRILAKNIQYF. CDR3 nucleotide sequence: TGTGCCAGTAGTATAGGGCACCGAATCCTAGCCAAAAACATTCAGTACTTC. The rearrangement links TRBV19 to TRBJ2-4; D gene uncertain. The germline CDR1 and CDR2 sequences are LNHDA and SQIVND (reference sequence). CDR3 length: 17 residues. V gave up 1 base and J gave up 0 bases, with 13 bases separating them.